The table lists the clone carrying this T cell receptor (beta chain) with a few counts. Antigen specificity is unknown. This specimen belongs to a study of CD8+ T cells in alopecia areata. On the study more broadly: Treated individuals took tofacitinib by mouth, 5 to 10 mg twice daily. Study-level results: Many expanded lesional clones persisted in scalp and blood during tofacitinib treatment.

cDNA prepared by RNA extraction and subsequent reverse transcription served as the template for sequencing. Profiling relied on immunoSEQ multiplex PCR, and the TCRdb table lists in-frame clones only, not all of them. The table records around 290,000 clones, 55% to 75% of them present only once. This CDR3 contains 16 residues. V shed 5 bases and J shed 0 bases, with 14 bases lying between them. Germline loops: CDR1 LGHNA, CDR2 YNFKEQ. Noted treatment: oral pan-JAK inhibitor, 5-10 mg twice daily. Patients with alopecia areata provided lesional scalp punch biopsies as well as peripheral blood. PBMCs served as the source from which CD4+ and CD8+ T cells were sorted.

The sequencing here drew on CD4+ T cells sorted from blood, taken at week 24, from a patient treated with tofacitinib. The receptor comes from a human donor with alopecia areata. The chain uses TRBV4-2 and TRBJ2-1; tentatively, D is TRBD2 (6 bases). The CDR3 DNA sequence: TGTGCCAGCAGCTTGAGCCGGGACTTCTCCTACAATGAGCAGTTCTTC. This translates into CASSLSRDFSYNEQFF.